This passage covers 7 T cell receptor beta chains from one sample sequenced in a study of blood T cell repertoires in COVID-19 (dated by TCRdb to between 2020 and 2021). The library was generated by the immunoSEQ multiplex PCR assay. TCRdb limited this immuneACCESS table to in-frame rearrangements with V and J called. A share of clones is missing; checked studies link under half to unresolved V genes, and the rest is unexplained. For this sample there are about 530,000 clones; around nine tenths appear just once. 7.8% of the sample is held by the ten biggest clonotypes. The sequencing sample was made of peripheral blood. These receptor sequences come from a woman aged 45-59 years with COVID-19, enrolled during active disease.

V is TRBV6-5 and J is TRBJ1-1; the match to TRBD1 covers 8 bases. After removal of 4 bases from V and 4 bases from J, the junction contained 11 bases not matched to a gene. This CDR3 has 16 residues. Germline V CDR1 and CDR2: MNHEY, SVGAGI. The CDR3 nucleotides read TGTGCCAGCAGTTTTGGACAGGGAGGGGGTGTCACTGAAGCTTTCTTT. Translating it yields CASSFGQGGGVTEAFF.

The chain employs TRBV6-5 and TRBJ1-2; no clear D gene. This CDR3 region has 13 residues. V was pared by 2 bases and J by 2 bases, with 6 bases between. Germline V lookup: CDR1 MNHEY, CDR2 SVGAGI. The CDR3 sequence is CASSYGGNYGYTF. The CDR3 region has the DNA TGTGCCAGCAGTTACGGAGGGAACTATGGCTACACCTTC.

This sequence joins TRBV19 and TRBJ1-2, with D uncertain. Trimming left V 6 bases short and J 7 bases short, with 15 bases between. The CDR3 loop spans 13 amino acids. Germline V gene lookup returns CDR1 LNHDA and CDR2 SQIVND (reference sequence). The CDR3 protein is CASSIQERGGYTF. CDR3 in DNA: TGTGCCAGTAGCATTCAAGAAAGAGGTGGCTACACCTTC.

This clone has more than one count but fewer than ten. The chain employs TRBV10-3 and TRBJ2-2; 9 bases fit TRBD2. With V trimmed by 6 bases and J by 2 bases, 4 bases remained unmatched. The CDR3 is made up of 15 amino acids. Germline-derived CDR1 and CDR2 are ENHRY and SYGVKD. The CDR3 protein is CAIRASGINTGELFF. The CDR3 DNA follows: TGTGCCATCAGGGCTAGCGGGATCAACACCGGGGAGCTGTTTTTT.

The genes are TRBV7-8 and TRBJ2-7; 7 bases fit TRBD1. Losses at the gene ends were 1 base for V and 1 base for J; bases not matched to a gene: 7. The CDR3 is 16 amino acids. Per the germline V gene, CDR1 is SGHVS and CDR2 is FQNEAQ. The CDR3 nucleotides read TGTGCCAGCAGCTTAGGGGCAGGGGGATTATCCTACGAGCAGTACTTC. Its translation is CASSLGAGGLSYEQYF.

The chain links TRBV30 to TRBJ2-1; D gene unclear. V was clipped by 1 base and J by 1 base, with 2 bases between them. Germline V CDR1 and CDR2: GTSNPN, SVGIG (reference sequence). The CDR3 contains 12 residues. The CDR3 nucleotides are TGTGCCTGGAGTGCGTCCTACAATGAGCAGTTCTTC. Translated: CAWSASYNEQFF.

The chain uses TRBV19 and TRBJ2-1; TRBD2 matches 13 bases. This CDR3 comprises 16 residues. Germline CDR1 LNHDA, CDR2 SQIVND (reference sequence). The J segment lost 7 bases and the V segment lost 3 bases, leaving 6 bases of the junction unmatched. The CDR3 DNA follows: TGTGCCAGTAGTATTACTAGCGGGGGGGCCCTGAATGAGCAGTTCTTC. Translation: CASSITSGGALNEQFF.